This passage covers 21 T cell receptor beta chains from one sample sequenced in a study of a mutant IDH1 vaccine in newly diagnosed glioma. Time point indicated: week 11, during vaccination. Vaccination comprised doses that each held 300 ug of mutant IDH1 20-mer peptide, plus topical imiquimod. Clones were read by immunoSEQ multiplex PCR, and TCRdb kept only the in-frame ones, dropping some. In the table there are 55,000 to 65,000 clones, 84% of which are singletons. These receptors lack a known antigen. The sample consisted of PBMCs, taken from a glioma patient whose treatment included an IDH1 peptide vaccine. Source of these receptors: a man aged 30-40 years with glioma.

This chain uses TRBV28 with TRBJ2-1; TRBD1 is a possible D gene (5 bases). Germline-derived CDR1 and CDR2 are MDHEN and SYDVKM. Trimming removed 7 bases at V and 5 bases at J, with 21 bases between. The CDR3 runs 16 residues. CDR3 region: CASTLGQVYADNEQFF. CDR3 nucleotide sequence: TGTGCCAGCACCCTGGGGCAGGTATATGCCGACAATGAGCAGTTCTTC.

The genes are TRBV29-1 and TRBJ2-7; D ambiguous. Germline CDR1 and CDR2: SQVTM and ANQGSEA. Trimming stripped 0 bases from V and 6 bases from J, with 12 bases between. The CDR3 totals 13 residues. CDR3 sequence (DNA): TGCAGCGTTGAAGAGAGTGGCTCTGGCGAGCAGTACTTC. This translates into CSVEESGSGEQYF.

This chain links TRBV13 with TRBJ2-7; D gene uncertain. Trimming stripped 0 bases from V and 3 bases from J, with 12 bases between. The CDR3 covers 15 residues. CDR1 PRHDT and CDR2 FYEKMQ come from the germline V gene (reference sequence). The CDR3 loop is CASSLGRGSYYEQYF. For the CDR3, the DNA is TGTGCCAGCAGCTTAGGCCGAGGCTCATACTACGAGCAGTACTTC.

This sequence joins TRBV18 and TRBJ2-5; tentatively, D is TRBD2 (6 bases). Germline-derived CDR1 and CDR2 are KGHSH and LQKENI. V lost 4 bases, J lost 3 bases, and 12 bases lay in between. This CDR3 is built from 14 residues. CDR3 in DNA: TGTGCCAGCTCACAGACCCCGGGGGAAGAGACCCAGTACTTC. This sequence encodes CASSQTPGEETQYF.

The CDR3 here is CASSGPGRGTEAFF. The CDR3 coding sequence is TGTGCCAGCAGTGGCCCGGGTAGAGGGACTGAAGCTTTCTTT. V is TRBV6-1 and J is TRBJ1-1; D remains unclear. V was trimmed by 4 bases and J by 5 bases, leaving 14 bases between them. Germline CDR1 MNHNS, CDR2 SASEGT. The CDR3 totals 14 residues.

The CDR3 nucleotides are TGTGCCAGCAGGAACCGGGACAGGGTTCCCGGGGAGCTGTTTTTT. Translating gives CASRNRDRVPGELFF. The genes are TRBV13 and TRBJ2-2; TRBD1 agrees at 9 bases. CDR1 is PRHDT and CDR2 is FYEKMQ in the germline V gene (reference sequence). The CDR3 sequence is 15 residues long. Trimming removed 6 bases from V and 6 bases from J; junction bases left unmatched: 8.

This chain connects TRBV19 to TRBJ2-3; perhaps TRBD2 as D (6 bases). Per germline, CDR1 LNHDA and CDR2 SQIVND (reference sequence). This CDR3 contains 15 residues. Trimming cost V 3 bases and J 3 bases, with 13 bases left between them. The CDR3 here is CASSISSAYTDTQYF. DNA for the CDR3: TGTGCCAGTAGTATCTCTAGCGCCTATACAGATACGCAGTATTTT.

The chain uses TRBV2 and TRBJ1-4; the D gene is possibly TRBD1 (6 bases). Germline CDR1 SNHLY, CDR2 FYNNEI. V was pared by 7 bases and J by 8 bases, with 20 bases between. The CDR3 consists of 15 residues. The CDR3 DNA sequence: TGTGCCAGCACAGAGGGGGTGTCAGGGCGCGAAAAACTGTTTTTT. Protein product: CASTEGVSGREKLFF.

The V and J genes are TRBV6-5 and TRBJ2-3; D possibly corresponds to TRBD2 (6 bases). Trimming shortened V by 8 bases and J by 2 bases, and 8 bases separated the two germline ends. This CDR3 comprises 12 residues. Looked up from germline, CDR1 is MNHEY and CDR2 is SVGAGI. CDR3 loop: CASGRITDTQYF. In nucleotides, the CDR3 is TGTGCCAGCGGGAGGATCACAGATACGCAGTATTTT.

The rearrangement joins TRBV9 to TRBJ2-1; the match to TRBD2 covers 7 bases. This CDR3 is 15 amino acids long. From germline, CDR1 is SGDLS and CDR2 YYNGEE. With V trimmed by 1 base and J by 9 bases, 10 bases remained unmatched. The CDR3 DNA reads TGTGCCAGCAGCGTAAGGGCGGGAGTCTTGGGTGAGCAGTTCTTC. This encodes CASSVRAGVLGEQFF.

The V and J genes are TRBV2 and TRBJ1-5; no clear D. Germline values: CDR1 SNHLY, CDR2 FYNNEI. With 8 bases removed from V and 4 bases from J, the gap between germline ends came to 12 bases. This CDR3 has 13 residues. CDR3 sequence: CASRRGLNQPQHF. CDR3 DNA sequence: TGTGCCAGCCGGCGAGGCCTTAATCAGCCCCAGCATTTT.

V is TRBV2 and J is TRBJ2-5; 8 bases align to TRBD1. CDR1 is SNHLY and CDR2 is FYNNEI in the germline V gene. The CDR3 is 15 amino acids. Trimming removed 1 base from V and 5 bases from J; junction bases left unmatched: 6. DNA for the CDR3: TGTGCCAGCAGTGAAGAGTCAGGGGGCGCGGAGACCCAGTACTTC. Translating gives CASSEESGGAETQYF.

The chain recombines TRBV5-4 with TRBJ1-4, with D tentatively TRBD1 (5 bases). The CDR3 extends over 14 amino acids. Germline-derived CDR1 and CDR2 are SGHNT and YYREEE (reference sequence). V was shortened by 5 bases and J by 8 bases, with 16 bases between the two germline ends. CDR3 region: CASSRGFNREKLFF. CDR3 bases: TGTGCCAGCAGTAGGGGCTTTAACCGGGAAAAACTGTTTTTT.

This CDR3 is CASSFFGFYEQYF. CDR3 sequence (DNA): TGTGCCAGCAGCTTTTTCGGATTCTACGAGCAGTACTTC. J is TRBJ2-7 and V is TRBV7-9; no clear D gene. This CDR3 region has 13 residues. Germline values: CDR1 SEHNR, CDR2 FQNEAQ (reference sequence). The V end lost 3 bases, the J end lost 3 bases, and 9 bases lay between the germline ends.

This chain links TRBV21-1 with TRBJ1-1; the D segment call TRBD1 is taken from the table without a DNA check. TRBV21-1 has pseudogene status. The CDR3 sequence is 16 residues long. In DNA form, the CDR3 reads TGTGCCAGCAGCAAAGTAAACCCAGGGGTGAACACTGAAGCTTTCTTT. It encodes CASSKVNPGVNTEAFF.

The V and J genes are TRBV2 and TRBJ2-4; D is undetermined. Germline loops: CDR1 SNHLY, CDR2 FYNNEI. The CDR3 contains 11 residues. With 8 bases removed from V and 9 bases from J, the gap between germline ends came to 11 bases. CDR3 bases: TGTGCCAGCGGAGCATCCAGCATTCAGTACTTC. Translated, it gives CASGASSIQYF.

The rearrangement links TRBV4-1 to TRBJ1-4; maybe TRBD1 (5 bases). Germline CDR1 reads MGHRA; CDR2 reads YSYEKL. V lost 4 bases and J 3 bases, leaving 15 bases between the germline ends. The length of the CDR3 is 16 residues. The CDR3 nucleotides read TGCGCCAGCAGCCCCTATCAATGGGGGGCTAATGAAAAACTGTTTTTT. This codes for CASSPYQWGANEKLFF.

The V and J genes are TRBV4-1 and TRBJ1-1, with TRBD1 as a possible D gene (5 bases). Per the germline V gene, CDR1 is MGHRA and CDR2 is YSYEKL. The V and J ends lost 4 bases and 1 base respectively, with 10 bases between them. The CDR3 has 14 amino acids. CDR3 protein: CASSRMGRNTEAFF. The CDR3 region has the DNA TGCGCCAGCAGCCGTATGGGACGGAACACTGAAGCTTTCTTT.

This CDR3 is CATSRPGVGNTEAFF. CDR3 in DNA: TGTGCCACCAGCAGACCAGGGGTTGGAAACACTGAAGCTTTCTTT. The chain employs TRBV15 and TRBJ1-1, with a weak D call TRBD1 (6 bases). The V end was cut by 2 bases, the J end by 2 bases, with 12 bases between. Germline V gene sequence: CDR1 LNHNV, CDR2 YYDKDF (reference sequence). CDR3 length: 15 residues. Full variable domain (missing parts from reference TRBV15 and TRBJ1-1): DAMVIQNPRYQVTQFGKPVTLSCSQTLNHNVMYWYQQKSSQAPKLLFHYYDKDFNNEADTPDNFQSRRPNTSFCFLDIRSPGLGDTAMYLCATSRPGVGNTEAFFGQGTRLTVV.

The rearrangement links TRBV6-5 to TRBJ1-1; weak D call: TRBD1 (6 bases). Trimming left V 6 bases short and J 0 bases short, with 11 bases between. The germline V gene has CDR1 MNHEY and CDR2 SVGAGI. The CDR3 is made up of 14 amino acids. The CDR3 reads CASRLRDMNTEAFF. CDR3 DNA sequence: TGTGCCAGCAGGTTAAGGGACATGAACACTGAAGCTTTCTTT.

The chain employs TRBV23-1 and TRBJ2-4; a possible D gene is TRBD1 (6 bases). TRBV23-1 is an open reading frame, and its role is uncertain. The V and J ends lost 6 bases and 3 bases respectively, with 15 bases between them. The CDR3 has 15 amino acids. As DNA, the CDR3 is TGCGCCAGCAGCAGCCGGACAGTCCTCAAAAACATTCAGTACTTC. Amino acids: CASSSRTVLKNIQYF.